The 23 T cell receptor beta chains in this list originate from one sample, sequenced in a study of graft-versus-host responses after intestinal transplantation. Profiling relied on immunoSEQ multiplex PCR, and the TCRdb table lists in-frame clones only, not all of them. The table shows about 97,000 clones, with approximately 92% occurring only once. The sample consisted of PBMCs, taken 450 to 460 days after intestinal transplant. The receptors were sampled from a human patient who received an intestinal transplant, so some T cells may come from the graft donor.

This clone came up once. The chain recombines TRBV2 with TRBJ2-1, with D possibly TRBD1 on 5 matching bases. Trimming removed 7 bases at V and 5 bases at J, with 15 bases between. CDR3 size: 14 residues. Germline V gene data show CDR1 as SNHLY and CDR2 as FYNNEI. DNA for the CDR3: TGTGCCAGCAACCAGGGCCGGTCCAACAATGAGCAGTTCTTC. Residues: CASNQGRSNNEQFF.

This clone is a singleton in its sample. The rearrangement links TRBV10-3 to TRBJ2-2; TRBD1 matches 9 bases. With 6 bases clipped from V and 6 bases from J, the junction kept 5 bases outside the gene matches. The CDR3 has 14 amino acids. The germline V gene has CDR1 ENHRY and CDR2 SYGVKD. CDR3 in DNA: TGTGCCATCAGGGACAGGGGAGCGTCCGGGGAGCTGTTTTTT. Its translation: CAIRDRGASGELFF.

As for this clone: The germline gene is not matched at one end of the junction; a read error may be the cause. The V call is TRBV7-7, the J call TRBJ2-5, with TRBD2 matching 10 bases. The CDR3 covers 16 residues. Germline V gene data show CDR1 as SSHAT and CDR2 as FNYEAQ (reference sequence). For the CDR3, the DNA is TGTGCTAGCAGCTTAGAGGTAGCGGGGGGCCAAGAGACCCAGTACTTC. Translating it yields CASSLEVAGGQETQYF.

V and J are TRBV2 and TRBJ1-2, with D perhaps matching TRBD1 (5 bases). This CDR3 has 13 residues. Germline CDR1 reads SNHLY; CDR2 reads FYNNEI. V lost 8 bases and J lost 6, with 16 bases in between. CDR3 loop: CASPSVQVHGYTF. The CDR3 nucleotides are TGTGCCAGCCCCTCAGTACAGGTCCATGGCTACACCTTC.

The DNA for the CDR3 is TGTGCCAGTAGTATAGCGTCCGGGACAGGGTGGTATTTT. It encodes CASSIASGTGWYF. The chain employs TRBV19 and TRBJ2-3; 9 nucleotides line up with TRBD1. V was pared by 1 base and J by 14 bases, with 7 bases of the junction left unmatched. CDR1 and CDR2 from the germline V gene are LNHDA and SQIVND (reference sequence). This CDR3 has 13 residues.

The gene calls are TRBV11-2 and TRBJ2-5, with D unclear. Trimming stripped 2 bases from V and 11 bases from J, with 9 bases between. Germline V gene sequence: CDR1 SGHAT, CDR2 FQNNGV. The CDR3 is 11 residues long. CDR3 loop: CASSLPAEQYF. The CDR3 nucleotides are TGTGCCAGCAGCTTACCAGCTGAGCAGTACTTC.

The chain uses TRBV7-8 and TRBJ2-3; 10 bases agree with TRBD2. V was pared by 5 bases and J by 4 bases, with 12 bases of the junction left unmatched. CDR1 SGHVS and CDR2 FQNEAQ come from the germline V gene. The CDR3 runs 17 residues. In nucleotides, the CDR3 is TGTGCCAGCAGCATAGAGCTAGCGGGGGCGAGGGCAGATACGCAGTATTTT. Residues: CASSIELAGARADTQYF.

This clone was seen just once. V is TRBV7-2 and J is TRBJ1-1, with a tentative D call TRBD1 (5 bases). The CDR3 totals 13 residues. Germline V gene data show CDR1 as SGHTA and CDR2 as FQGNSA. V lost 5 bases and J lost 4, with 11 bases in between. CDR3 amino acids: CASSPWGVTEAFF. The CDR3 DNA reads TGTGCCAGCAGCCCATGGGGGGTCACTGAAGCTTTCTTT.

This rearrangement joins TRBV6-1 to TRBJ1-5, with unresolved D. Germline V gene sequence: CDR1 MNHNS, CDR2 SASEGT. V gave up 4 bases and J gave up 0 bases, with 13 bases separating them. This CDR3 is 16 amino acids long. The CDR3 sequence: CASSVSGSYSNQPQHF. CDR3 nucleotides: TGTGCCAGCAGTGTTTCCGGTAGTTATAGCAATCAGCCCCAGCATTTT.

The chain links TRBV7-2 to TRBJ2-7; 10 bases fit TRBD1. Per germline, CDR1 SGHTA and CDR2 FQGNSA. The CDR3 length is 17 residues. The ends lost 5 bases at V and 2 bases at J; junction bases unmatched: 12. For the CDR3, the DNA is TGTGCCAGCAGCATCCCCGACAGGGGGCACCCGGCCTACGAGCAGTACTTC. Amino acids: CASSIPDRGHPAYEQYF.

This clone came up a few times. The rearrangement uses TRBV27 and TRBJ2-7; D tentatively fits TRBD1 or TRBD2 (6 bases each). Trimming stripped 6 bases from V and 3 bases from J, with 15 bases between. There are 14 residues in the CDR3. Germline assignment: CDR1 MNHEY and CDR2 SMNVEV (reference sequence). CDR3 nucleotide sequence: TGTGCCAGCAGAAGACAGGTGGGAGGCTACGAGCAGTACTTC. This codes for CASRRQVGGYEQYF.

V gene TRBV13 combines with J gene TRBJ2-4; D call uncertain. Germline V lookup: CDR1 PRHDT, CDR2 FYEKMQ (reference sequence). V lost 5 bases and J 5 bases, leaving 4 bases between the germline ends. This CDR3 comprises 11 residues. CDR3 protein: CASSPQNIQYF. Written as DNA, the CDR3 is TGTGCCAGCAGCCCCCAAAACATTCAGTACTTC.

This clone was counted only a few times. The V gene is TRBV5-4, the J gene TRBJ1-4; D not certain. CDR3 length: 13 residues. Trimming pared 7 bases from V and 1 base from J, leaving 8 bases between. Germline V lookup: CDR1 SGHNT, CDR2 YYREEE (reference sequence). CDR3 sequence: CASRGGTNEKLFF. CDR3 DNA: TGTGCCAGCCGTGGAGGAACTAATGAAAAACTGTTTTTT.

Only one count was recorded for this clone. The rearrangement links TRBV10-3 to TRBJ2-3, with 11 bases matching TRBD1. The CDR3 has 16 residues. The germline V gene has CDR1 ENHRY and CDR2 SYGVKD. Trimming took 6 bases from V and 2 from J; bases not matched to a gene: 7. Here the CDR3 reads CAISAGTGGYTDTQYF. In DNA form, the CDR3 reads TGTGCCATCAGCGCCGGGACAGGGGGGTACACAGATACGCAGTATTTT.

The V gene is TRBV9, the J gene TRBJ1-2; D perhaps matches TRBD1 (6 bases). CDR3 length: 14 amino acids. Germline V CDR1 and CDR2: SGDLS, YYNGEE. Trimming shortened V by 3 bases and J by 2 bases, and 11 bases separated the two germline ends. The CDR3 bases are TGTGCCAGCAGCGCCGAAGGGGGGAACTATGGCTACACCTTC. Protein product: CASSAEGGNYGYTF.

The chain carries TRBV6-5 and TRBJ1-6, with 7 bases fitting TRBD1. Per germline, CDR1 MNHEY and CDR2 SVGAGI. The V gene end was trimmed by 5 bases and the J gene end by 5 bases; junction bases not matched to a gene: 3. CDR3 size: 14 residues. CDR3 DNA: TGTGCCAGCAGTCGAACAGGGGATAATTCACCCCTCCACTTT. It translates to CASSRTGDNSPLHF.

J is TRBJ1-1 and V is TRBV18, with no clear D. The germline CDR1 and CDR2 sequences are KGHSH and LQKENI. The CDR3 spans 14 residues. The V gene lost 3 bases and the J gene lost 1 base, with 9 bases spanning the gap. CDR3 bases: TGTGCCAGCTCACCTGCCAGATCGAACACTGAAGCTTTCTTT. Translated: CASSPARSNTEAFF. Based on the CDR3 plus reference TRBV18 and TRBJ1-1, the full variable domain is NAGVMQNPRHLVRRRGQEARLRCSPMKGHSHVYWYRQLPEEGLKFMVYLQKENIIDESGMPKERFSAEFPKEGPSILRIQQVVRGDSAAYFCASSPARSNTEAFFGQGTRLTVV.

This chain connects TRBV6-5 to TRBJ1-3, with 7 nucleotides matching TRBD1. Germline V gene lookup returns CDR1 MNHEY and CDR2 SVGAGI. V was clipped by 4 bases and J by 1 base; unmatched bases: 4. The CDR3 has 15 amino acids. This CDR3 reads CASSSRGLSGNTIYF. CDR3 nucleotide sequence: TGTGCCAGCAGTTCTAGGGGGCTGTCTGGAAACACCATATATTTT.

The V call is TRBV6-5, the J call TRBJ1-1; the match to TRBD1 covers 7 bases. The CDR3 loop spans 13 amino acids. Germline loops: CDR1 MNHEY, CDR2 SVGAGI. V gave up 8 bases and J gave up 6 bases; unmatched junction bases: 9. The CDR3 spells CASGAGQRAEAFF. CDR3 nucleotide sequence: TGTGCCAGCGGAGCGGGACAGAGGGCTGAAGCTTTCTTT.

This clone was detected only once. V and J are TRBV2 and TRBJ1-6; possibly TRBD1 for D (5 bases). Germline CDR1 is SNHLY and CDR2 is FYNNEI. V was trimmed by 3 bases and J by 9 bases, leaving 15 bases between them. The CDR3 sequence is 15 residues long. For the CDR3, the DNA is TGTGCCAGCAGTGATCCCGGGACGGCTACTTCACCCCTCCACTTT. It specifies CASSDPGTATSPLHF.

This clone was recorded a few times. This chain connects TRBV6-6 to TRBJ1-2; D may be TRBD1 (6 bases). V was shortened by 2 bases and J by 4 bases, with 8 bases between the two germline ends. The germline CDR1 and CDR2 sequences are MNHNY and SVGAGI (reference sequence). The CDR3 covers 13 residues. The CDR3 loop is CASSYDRSYGYTF. CDR3 sequence (DNA): TGTGCCAGCAGTTACGACAGGAGCTATGGCTACACCTTC.

The rearrangement links TRBV6-1 to TRBJ2-1, with 7 bases lining up with TRBD2. Germline V gene sequence: CDR1 MNHNS, CDR2 SASEGT. The CDR3 spans 15 residues. The V and J ends lost 4 bases and 1 base, in that order; junction bases with no gene match: 4. The CDR3 reads CASSAGGGSYNEQFF. CDR3 bases: TGTGCCAGCAGTGCGGGCGGGGGATCCTACAATGAGCAGTTCTTC.

The V and J genes are TRBV2 and TRBJ2-4; 9 nucleotides agree with TRBD2. The germline V gene has CDR1 SNHLY and CDR2 FYNNEI. The CDR3 is 15 amino acids. V gave up 4 bases and J gave up 5 bases; unmatched junction bases: 6. CDR3 in amino acids: CASSVGLAGENIQYF. CDR3 coding DNA: TGTGCCAGCAGTGTAGGGTTAGCGGGGGAAAACATTCAGTACTTC.